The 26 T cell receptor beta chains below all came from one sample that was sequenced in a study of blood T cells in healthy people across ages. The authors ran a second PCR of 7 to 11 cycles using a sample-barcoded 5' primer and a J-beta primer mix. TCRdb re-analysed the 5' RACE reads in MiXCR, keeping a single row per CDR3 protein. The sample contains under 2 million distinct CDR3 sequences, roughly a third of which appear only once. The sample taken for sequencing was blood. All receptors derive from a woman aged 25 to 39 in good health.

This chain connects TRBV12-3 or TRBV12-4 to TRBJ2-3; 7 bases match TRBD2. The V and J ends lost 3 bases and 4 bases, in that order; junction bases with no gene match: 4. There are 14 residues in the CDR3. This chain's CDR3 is CASSFSGAADTQYF. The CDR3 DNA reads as TGTGCCAGCAGTTTCAGCGGGGCTGCAGATACGCAGTATTTT.

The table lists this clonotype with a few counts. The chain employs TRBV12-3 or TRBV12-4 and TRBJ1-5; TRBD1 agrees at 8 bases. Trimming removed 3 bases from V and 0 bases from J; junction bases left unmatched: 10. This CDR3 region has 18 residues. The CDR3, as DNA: TGTGCCAGCAGTTTGGATCAGGGGGCGGGTGTTAGCAATCAGCCCCAGCATTTT. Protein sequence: CASSLDQGAGVSNQPQHF.

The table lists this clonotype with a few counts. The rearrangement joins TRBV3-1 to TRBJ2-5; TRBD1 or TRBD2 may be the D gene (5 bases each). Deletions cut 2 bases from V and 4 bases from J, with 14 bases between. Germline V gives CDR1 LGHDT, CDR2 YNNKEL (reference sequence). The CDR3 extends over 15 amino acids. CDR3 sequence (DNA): TGTGCCAGCAGCCAATACGGGGCAACCAGAGAGACCCAGTACTTC. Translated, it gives CASSQYGATRETQYF.

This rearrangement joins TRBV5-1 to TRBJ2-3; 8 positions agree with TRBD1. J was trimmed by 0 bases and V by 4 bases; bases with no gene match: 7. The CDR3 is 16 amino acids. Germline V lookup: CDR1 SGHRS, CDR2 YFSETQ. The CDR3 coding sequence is TGCGCCAGCAGCCGCCAGACAGGGGTGAGCACAGATACGCAGTATTTT. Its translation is CASSRQTGVSTDTQYF. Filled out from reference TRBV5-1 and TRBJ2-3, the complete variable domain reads KAGVTQTPRYLIKTRGQQVTLSCSPISGHRSVSWYQQTPGQGLQFLFEYFSETQRNKGNFPGRFSGRQFSNSRSEMNVSTLELGDSALYLCASSRQTGVSTDTQYFGPGTRLTVL.

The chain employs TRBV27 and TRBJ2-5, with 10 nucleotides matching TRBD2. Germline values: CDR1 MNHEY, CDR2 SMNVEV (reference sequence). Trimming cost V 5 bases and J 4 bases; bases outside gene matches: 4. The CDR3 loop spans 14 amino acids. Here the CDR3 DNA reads TGTGCCAGCAGTCTAGCGGGAGCGATAGAGACCCAGTACTTC. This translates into CASSLAGAIETQYF.

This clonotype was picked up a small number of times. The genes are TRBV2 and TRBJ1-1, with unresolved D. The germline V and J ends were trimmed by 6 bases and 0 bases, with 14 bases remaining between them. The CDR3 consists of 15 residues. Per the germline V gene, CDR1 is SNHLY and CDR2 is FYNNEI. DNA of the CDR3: TGTGCCAGCAGGACGGGCTCCGAAATGAACACTGAAGCTTTCTTT. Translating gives CASRTGSEMNTEAFF.

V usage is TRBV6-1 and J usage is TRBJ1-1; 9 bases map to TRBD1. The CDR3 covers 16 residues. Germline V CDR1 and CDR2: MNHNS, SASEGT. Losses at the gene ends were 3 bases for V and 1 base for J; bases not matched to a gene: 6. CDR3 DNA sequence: TGTGCCAGCAGTGACTATTTACAGGGGGCGAACACTGAAGCTTTCTTT. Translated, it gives CASSDYLQGANTEAFF.

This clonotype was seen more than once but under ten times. CDR3 DNA: TGTGCCAGCAGTTTAGGAAGTTTGAAGGGTTCCTACGAGCAGTACTTC. Translating gives CASSLGSLKGSYEQYF. V gene TRBV28 combines with J gene TRBJ2-7; D remains unclear. The CDR3 loop spans 16 amino acids. The V end lost 2 bases, the J end lost 1 base, and 15 bases lay between the germline ends. In germline, CDR1 is MDHEN, CDR2 SYDVKM. Filled out from reference TRBV28 and TRBJ2-7, the complete variable domain reads DVKVTQSSRYLVKRTGEKVFLECVQDMDHENMFWYRQDPGLGLRLIYFSYDVKMKEKGDIPEGYSVSREKKERFSLILESASTNQTSMYLCASSLGSLKGSYEQYFGPGTRLTVT.

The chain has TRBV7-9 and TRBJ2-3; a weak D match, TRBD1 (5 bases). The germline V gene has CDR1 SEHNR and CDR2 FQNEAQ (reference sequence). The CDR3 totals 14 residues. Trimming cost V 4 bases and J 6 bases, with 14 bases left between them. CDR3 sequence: CASSSVGQTDTQYF. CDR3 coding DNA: TGTGCCAGCAGCTCCGTAGGACAAACGGATACGCAGTATTTT.

DNA of the CDR3: TGTGCCAGCAGTTTGGGTGTACAGGGGGCGCTTTCACCCCTCCACTTT. It is translated as CASSLGVQGALSPLHF. The chain links TRBV6-6 to TRBJ1-6; 9 bases map to TRBD1. Germline trimming cut 4 bases from V and 9 bases from J; bases unmatched to any gene: 10. This CDR3 comprises 16 residues. The germline V gene encodes CDR1 MNHNY and CDR2 SVGAGI (reference sequence).

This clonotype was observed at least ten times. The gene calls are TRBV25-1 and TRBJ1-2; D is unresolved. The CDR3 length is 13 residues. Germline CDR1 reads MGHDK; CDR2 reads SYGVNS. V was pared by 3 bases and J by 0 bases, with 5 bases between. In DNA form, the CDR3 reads TGTGCCAGCAGTGAGGGGTCTAACTATGGCTACACCTTC. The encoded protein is CASSEGSNYGYTF.

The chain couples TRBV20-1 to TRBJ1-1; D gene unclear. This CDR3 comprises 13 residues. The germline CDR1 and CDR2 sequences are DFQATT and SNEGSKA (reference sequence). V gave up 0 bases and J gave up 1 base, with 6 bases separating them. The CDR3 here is CSAREGRNTEAFF. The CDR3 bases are TGCAGTGCTAGAGAGGGTAGGAACACTGAAGCTTTCTTT.

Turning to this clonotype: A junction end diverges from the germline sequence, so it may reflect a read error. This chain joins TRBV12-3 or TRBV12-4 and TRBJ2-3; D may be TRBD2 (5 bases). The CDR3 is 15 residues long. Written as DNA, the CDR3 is TGTGACAGCAGCTATAGTAGGGAGTATACAGATACGCAGTATTTT. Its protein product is CDSSYSREYTDTQYF.

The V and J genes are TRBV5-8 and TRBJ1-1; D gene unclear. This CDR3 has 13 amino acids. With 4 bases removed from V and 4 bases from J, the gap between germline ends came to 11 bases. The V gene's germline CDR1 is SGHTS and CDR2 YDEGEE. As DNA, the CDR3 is TGTGCCAGCAGCATCACCTGGCGCACTGAAGCTTTCTTT. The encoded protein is CASSITWRTEAFF.

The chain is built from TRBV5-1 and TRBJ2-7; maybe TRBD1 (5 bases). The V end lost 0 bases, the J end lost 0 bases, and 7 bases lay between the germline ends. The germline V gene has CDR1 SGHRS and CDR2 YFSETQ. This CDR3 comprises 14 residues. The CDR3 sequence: CASSLVDISYEQYF. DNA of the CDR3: TGCGCCAGCAGCTTGGTGGACATCTCCTACGAGCAGTACTTC. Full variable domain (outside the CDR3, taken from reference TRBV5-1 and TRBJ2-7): KAGVTQTPRYLIKTRGQQVTLSCSPISGHRSVSWYQQTPGQGLQFLFEYFSETQRNKGNFPGRFSGRQFSNSRSEMNVSTLELGDSALYLCASSLVDISYEQYFGPGTRLTVT.

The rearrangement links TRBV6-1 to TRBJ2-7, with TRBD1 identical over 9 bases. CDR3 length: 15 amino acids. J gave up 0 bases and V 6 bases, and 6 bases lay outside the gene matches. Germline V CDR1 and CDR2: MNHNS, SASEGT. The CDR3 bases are TGTGCCAGCAGGAAGGACAGGGGCAACTCCTACGAGCAGTACTTC. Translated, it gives CASRKDRGNSYEQYF.

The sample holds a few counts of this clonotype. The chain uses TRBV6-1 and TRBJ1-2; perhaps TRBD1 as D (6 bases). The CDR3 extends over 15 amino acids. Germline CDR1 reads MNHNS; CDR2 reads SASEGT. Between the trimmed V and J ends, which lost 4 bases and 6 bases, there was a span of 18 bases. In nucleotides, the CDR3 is TGTGCCAGCAGTGGTGACCTACTTACAGGGAATGGCTACACCTTC. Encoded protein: CASSGDLLTGNGYTF.

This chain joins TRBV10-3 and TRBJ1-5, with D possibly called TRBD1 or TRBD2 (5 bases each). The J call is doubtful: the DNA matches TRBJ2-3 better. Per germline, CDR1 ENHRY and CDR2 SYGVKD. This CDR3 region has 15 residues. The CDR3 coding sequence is TGTGCCATCAGCCCCGAGGGACGGCCCTATCAGCCCCAGTATTTT. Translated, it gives CAISPEGRPYQPQYF.

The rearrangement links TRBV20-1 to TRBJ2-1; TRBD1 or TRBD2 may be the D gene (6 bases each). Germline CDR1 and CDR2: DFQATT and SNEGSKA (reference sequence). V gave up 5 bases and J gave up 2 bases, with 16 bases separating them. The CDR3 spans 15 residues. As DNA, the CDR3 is TGCAGTGCTGGAGGGACGGGGGCTACCTACAATGAGCAGTTCTTC. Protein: CSAGGTGATYNEQFF.

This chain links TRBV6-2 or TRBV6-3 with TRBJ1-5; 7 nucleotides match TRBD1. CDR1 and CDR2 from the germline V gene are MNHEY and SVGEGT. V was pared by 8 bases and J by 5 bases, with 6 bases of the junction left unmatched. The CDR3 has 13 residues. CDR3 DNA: TGTGCCAGCGGTCGGCAGGGGGATCAGCCCCAGCATTTT. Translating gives CASGRQGDQPQHF.

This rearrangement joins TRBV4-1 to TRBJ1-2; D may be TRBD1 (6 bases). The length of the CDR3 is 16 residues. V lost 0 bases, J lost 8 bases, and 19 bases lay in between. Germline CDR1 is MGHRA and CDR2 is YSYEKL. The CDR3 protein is CASSQDRSQGLRGYTF. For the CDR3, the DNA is TGCGCCAGCAGCCAAGATAGGTCCCAGGGGCTACGAGGCTACACCTTC.

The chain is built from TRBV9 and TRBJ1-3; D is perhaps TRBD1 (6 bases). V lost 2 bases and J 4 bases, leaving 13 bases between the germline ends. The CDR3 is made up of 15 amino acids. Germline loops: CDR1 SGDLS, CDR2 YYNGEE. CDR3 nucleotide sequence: TGTGCCAGCAGCGTCGAGGGACATGAGGGAAACACCATATATTTT. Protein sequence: CASSVEGHEGNTIYF.

CDR3 nucleotides: TGTGCCAGCAGCTCGGGACTAGCGGGAATTCCGTACTTC. Its translation is CASSSGLAGIPYF. The rearrangement links TRBV3-1 to TRBJ2-7; 13 bases are shared with TRBD2. This CDR3 contains 13 residues. Looked up from germline, CDR1 is LGHDT and CDR2 is YNNKEL (reference sequence). Trimming at V came to 5 bases and at J to 12 bases, leaving 7 bases not matched to a gene.

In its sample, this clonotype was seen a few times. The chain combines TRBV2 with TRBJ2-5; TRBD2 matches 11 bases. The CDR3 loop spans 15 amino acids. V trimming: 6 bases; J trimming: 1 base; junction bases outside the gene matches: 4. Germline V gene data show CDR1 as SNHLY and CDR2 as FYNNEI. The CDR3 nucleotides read TGTGCCAGCAGACCTAGCGGGGGGTCCCAAGAGACCCAGTACTTC. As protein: CASRPSGGSQETQYF. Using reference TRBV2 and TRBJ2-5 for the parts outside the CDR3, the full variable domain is EPEVTQTPSHQVTQMGQEVILRCVPISNHLYFYWYRQILGQKVEFLVSFYNNEISEKSEIFDDQFSVERPDGSNFTLKIRSTKLEDSAMYFCASRPSGGSQETQYFGPGTRLLVL.

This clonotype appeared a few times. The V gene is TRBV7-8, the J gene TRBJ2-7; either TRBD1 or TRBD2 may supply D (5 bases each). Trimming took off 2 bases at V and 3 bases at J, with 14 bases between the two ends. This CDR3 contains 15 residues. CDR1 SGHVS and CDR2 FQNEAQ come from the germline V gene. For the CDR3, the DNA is TGTGCCAGCAGCTTACGGTCTGGGGGTTTCTACGAGCAGTACTTC. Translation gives CASSLRSGGFYEQYF.

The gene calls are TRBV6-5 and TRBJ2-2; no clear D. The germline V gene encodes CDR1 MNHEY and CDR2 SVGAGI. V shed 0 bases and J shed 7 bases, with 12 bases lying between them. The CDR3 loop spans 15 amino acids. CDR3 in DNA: TGTGCCAGCAGTTACTCGATCTCCCCGGGCGGGGAGCTGTTTTTT. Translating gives CASSYSISPGGELFF.